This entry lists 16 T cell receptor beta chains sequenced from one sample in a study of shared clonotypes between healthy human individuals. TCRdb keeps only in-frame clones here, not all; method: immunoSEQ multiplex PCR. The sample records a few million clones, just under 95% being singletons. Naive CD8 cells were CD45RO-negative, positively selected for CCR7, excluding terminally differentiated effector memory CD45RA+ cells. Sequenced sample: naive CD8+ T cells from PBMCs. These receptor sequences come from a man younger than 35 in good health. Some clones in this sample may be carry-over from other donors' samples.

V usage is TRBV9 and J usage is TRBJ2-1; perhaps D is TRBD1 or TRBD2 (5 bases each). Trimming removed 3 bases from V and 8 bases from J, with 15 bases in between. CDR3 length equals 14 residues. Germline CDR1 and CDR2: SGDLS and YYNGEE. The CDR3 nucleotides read TGTGCCAGCAGCGCCGACCGTTGGGGGTATGAGCAGTTCTTC. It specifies CASSADRWGYEQFF.

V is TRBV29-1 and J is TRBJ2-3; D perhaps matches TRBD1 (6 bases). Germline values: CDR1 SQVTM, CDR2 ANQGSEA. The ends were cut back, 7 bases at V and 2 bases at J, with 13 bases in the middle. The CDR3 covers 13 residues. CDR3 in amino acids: CSADGTLTDTQYF. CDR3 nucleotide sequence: TGCAGCGCTGATGGGACACTCACAGATACGCAGTATTTT.

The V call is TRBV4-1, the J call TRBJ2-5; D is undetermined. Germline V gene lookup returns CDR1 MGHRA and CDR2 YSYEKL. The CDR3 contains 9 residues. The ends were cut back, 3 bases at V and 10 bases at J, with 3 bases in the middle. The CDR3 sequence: CASSQNQYF. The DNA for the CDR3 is TGCGCCAGCAGCCAGAACCAGTACTTC.

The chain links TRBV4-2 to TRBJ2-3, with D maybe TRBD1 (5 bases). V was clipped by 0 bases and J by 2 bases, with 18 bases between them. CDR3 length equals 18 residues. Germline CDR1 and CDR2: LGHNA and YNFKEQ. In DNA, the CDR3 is TGTGCCAGCAGCCAAGATTATTCCAGGGTTCTTTTCACAGATACGCAGTATTTT. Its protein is CASSQDYSRVLFTDTQYF.

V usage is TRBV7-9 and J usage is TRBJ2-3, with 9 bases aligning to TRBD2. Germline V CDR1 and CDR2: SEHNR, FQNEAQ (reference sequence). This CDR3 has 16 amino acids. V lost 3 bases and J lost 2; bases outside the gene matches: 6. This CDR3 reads CASSFKEREDTDTQYF. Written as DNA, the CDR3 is TGTGCCAGCAGCTTTAAGGAGCGGGAGGACACAGATACGCAGTATTTT.

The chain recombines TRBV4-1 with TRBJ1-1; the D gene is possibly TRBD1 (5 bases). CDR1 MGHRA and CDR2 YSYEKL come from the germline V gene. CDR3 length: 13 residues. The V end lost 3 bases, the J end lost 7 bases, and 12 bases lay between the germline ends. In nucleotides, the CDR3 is TGCGCCAGCAGCCAGATCGTACAGGTTGAAGCTTTCTTT. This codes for CASSQIVQVEAFF.

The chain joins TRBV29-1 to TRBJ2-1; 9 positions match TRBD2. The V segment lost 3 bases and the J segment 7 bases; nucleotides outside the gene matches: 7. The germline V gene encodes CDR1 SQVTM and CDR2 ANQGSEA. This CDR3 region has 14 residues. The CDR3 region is CSVDGLAGRNEQFF. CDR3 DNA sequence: TGCAGCGTTGATGGGCTAGCGGGACGGAATGAGCAGTTCTTC.

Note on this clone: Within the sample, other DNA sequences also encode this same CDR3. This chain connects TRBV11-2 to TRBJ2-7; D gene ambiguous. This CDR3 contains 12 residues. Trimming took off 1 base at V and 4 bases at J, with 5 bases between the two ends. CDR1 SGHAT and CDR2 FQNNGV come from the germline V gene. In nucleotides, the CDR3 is TGTGCCAGCAGCTTAGGTAGTTACGAGCAGTACTTC. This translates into CASSLGSYEQYF.

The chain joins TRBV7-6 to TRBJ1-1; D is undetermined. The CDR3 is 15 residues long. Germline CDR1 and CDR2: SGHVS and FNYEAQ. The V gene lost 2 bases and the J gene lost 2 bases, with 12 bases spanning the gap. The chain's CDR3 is CASSLSPGANTEAFF. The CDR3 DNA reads TGTGCCAGCAGCTTATCGCCCGGAGCAAACACTGAAGCTTTCTTT.

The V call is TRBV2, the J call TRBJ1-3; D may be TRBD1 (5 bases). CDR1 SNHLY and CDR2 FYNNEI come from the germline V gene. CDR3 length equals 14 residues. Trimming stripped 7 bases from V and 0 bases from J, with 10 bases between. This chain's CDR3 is CASIRQGSGNTIYF. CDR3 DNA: TGTGCCAGCATCCGTCAGGGCTCTGGAAACACCATATATTTT. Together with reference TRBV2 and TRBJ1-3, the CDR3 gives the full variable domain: EPEVTQTPSHQVTQMGQEVILRCVPISNHLYFYWYRQILGQKVEFLVSFYNNEISEKSEIFDDQFSVERPDGSNFTLKIRSTKLEDSAMYFCASIRQGSGNTIYFGEGSWLTVV.

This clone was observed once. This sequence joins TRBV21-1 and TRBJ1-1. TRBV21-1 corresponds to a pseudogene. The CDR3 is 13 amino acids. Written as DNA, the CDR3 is TGTGCCAGCAGCAAGGGGAGTAACACTGAAGCTTTCTTT. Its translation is CASSKGSNTEAFF.

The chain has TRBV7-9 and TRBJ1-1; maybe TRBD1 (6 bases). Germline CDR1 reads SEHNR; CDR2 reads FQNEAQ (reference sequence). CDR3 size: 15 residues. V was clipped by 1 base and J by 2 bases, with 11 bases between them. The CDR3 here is CASSLVTGSNTEAFF. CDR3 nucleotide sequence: TGTGCCAGCAGCTTAGTAACAGGGAGTAACACTGAAGCTTTCTTT.

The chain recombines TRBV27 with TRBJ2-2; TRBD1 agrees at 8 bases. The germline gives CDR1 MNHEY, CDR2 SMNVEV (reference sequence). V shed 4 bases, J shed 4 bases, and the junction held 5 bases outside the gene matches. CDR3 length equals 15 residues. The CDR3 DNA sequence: TGTGCCAGCAGTTCCGACCAGGGGGCCACCGGGGAGCTGTTTTTT. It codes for CASSSDQGATGELFF.

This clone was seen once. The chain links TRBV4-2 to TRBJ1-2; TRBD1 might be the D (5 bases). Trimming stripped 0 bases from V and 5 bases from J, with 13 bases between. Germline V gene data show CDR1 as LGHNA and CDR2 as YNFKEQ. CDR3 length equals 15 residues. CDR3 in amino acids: CASSQDPGGGYGYTF. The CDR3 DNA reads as TGTGCCAGCAGCCAAGATCCAGGCGGGGGGTATGGCTACACCTTC.

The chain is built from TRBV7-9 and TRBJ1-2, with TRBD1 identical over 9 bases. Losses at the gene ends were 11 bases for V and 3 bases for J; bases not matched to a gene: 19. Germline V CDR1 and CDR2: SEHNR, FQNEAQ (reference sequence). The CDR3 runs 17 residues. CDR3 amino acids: CAGHPYYHRGRDYGYTF. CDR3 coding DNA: TGTGCCGGGCATCCATACTATCACAGGGGGCGCGACTATGGCTACACCTTC.

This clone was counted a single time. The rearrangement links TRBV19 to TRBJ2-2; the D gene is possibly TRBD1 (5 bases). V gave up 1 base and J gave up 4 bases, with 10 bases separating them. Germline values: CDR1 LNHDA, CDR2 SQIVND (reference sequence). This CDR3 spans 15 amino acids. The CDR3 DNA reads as TGTGCCAGTAGTATAGTCACAGGAGTCACCGGGGAGCTGTTTTTT. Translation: CASSIVTGVTGELFF. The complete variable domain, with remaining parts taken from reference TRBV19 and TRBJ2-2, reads DGGITQSPKYLFRKEGQNVTLSCEQNLNHDAMYWYRQDPGQGLRLIYYSQIVNDFQKGDIAEGYSVSREKKESFPLTVTSAQKNPTAFYLCASSIVTGVTGELFFGEGSRLTVL.